This note documents a single T cell receptor beta chain sequence. The CDR3 covers 16 residues. V was shortened by 6 bases and J by 0 bases, with 14 bases between the two germline ends. Germline V gene sequence: CDR1 MDHEN, CDR2 SYDVKM. Sequencing was performed with immunoSEQ multiplex PCR; in TCRdb, only in-frame clones are kept and a portion is missing. The sample has approximately 330,000 clones; 65% to 90% are singletons. This sample was taken from a study of blood T cell repertoires in COVID-19. J is TRBJ1-4 and V is TRBV28, with D perhaps matching TRBD1 (6 bases). The source is a woman in her thirties or forties with acute COVID-19. The sample consisted of PBMCs or T cells enriched from blood (not recorded which). The CDR3 DNA is TGTGCCAGCAGACGAAGACAGGTTGCAACTAATGAAAAACTGTTTTTT. Translating gives CASRRRQVATNEKLFF. The variable domain in full, with the rest retrieved from reference TRBV28 and TRBJ1-4, is DVKVTQSSRYLVKRTGEKVFLECVQDMDHENMFWYRQDPGLGLRLIYFSYDVKMKEKGDIPEGYSVSREKKERFSLILESASTNQTSMYLCASRRRQVATNEKLFFGSGTQLSVL.